The 22 T cell receptor beta chains below come from one sample, sequenced in a study of blood T cell repertoires in COVID-19. Sequencing was performed with immunoSEQ multiplex PCR; in TCRdb, only in-frame clones are kept and a portion is missing. This table has approximately 210,000 clones, 88% appearing once. Sequences were obtained from peripheral blood. Source of these receptors: a man between 65 and 85 years old with acute or convalescent COVID-19.

The rearrangement joins TRBV24-1 to TRBJ2-7, with D hard to call. The germline gives CDR1 KGHDR, CDR2 SFDVKD. Deletions cut 2 bases from V and 6 bases from J, with 13 bases between. The CDR3 totals 14 residues. CDR3: CATSDSAGLSEQYF. DNA for the CDR3: TGTGCCACCAGTGATTCGGCCGGGTTAAGCGAGCAGTACTTC.

The chain combines TRBV19 with TRBJ2-5; 7 bases align to TRBD1. The CDR3 is 15 residues long. Germline V CDR1 and CDR2: LNHDA, SQIVND (reference sequence). The V gene end was trimmed by 5 bases and the J gene end by 5 bases; junction bases not matched to a gene: 11. The chain's CDR3 is CASSQGGARSETQYF. DNA for the CDR3: TGTGCCAGTAGTCAAGGGGGCGCGAGGTCCGAGACCCAGTACTTC. The whole variable domain, remainder taken from reference TRBV19 and TRBJ2-5, is DGGITQSPKYLFRKEGQNVTLSCEQNLNHDAMYWYRQDPGQGLRLIYYSQIVNDFQKGDIAEGYSVSREKKESFPLTVTSAQKNPTAFYLCASSQGGARSETQYFGPGTRLLVL.

The chain joins TRBV29-1 to TRBJ2-1; D is unclear. Trimming cost V 6 bases and J 2 bases, with 17 bases left between them. CDR3 length: 15 residues. From germline, CDR1 is SQVTM and CDR2 ANQGSEA. The chain's CDR3 is CSVPGRVPPYNEQFF. As DNA, the CDR3 is TGCAGCGTCCCCGGCCGGGTACCACCCTACAATGAGCAGTTCTTC.

J is TRBJ1-2 and V is TRBV11-3; unclear D gene. CDR1 is SGHNT and CDR2 is YENEEA in the germline V gene. The CDR3 has 20 amino acids. V was cut by 3 bases and J by 1 base, with 27 bases left in between. CDR3 DNA: TGTGCCAGCAGCTTGGGAGAGGAGATGGTTCCAACGGATTTTAACTATGGCTACACCTTC. Translation: CASSLGEEMVPTDFNYGYTF.

Only a few counts were recorded for this clone. The rearrangement joins TRBV5-1 to TRBJ1-1; no definite D call. There are 15 residues in the CDR3. V lost 4 bases, J lost 0 bases, and 13 bases lay in between. From germline, CDR1 is SGHRS and CDR2 YFSETQ. Written as DNA, the CDR3 is TGCGCCAGCAGCACGGAGGCACTCCTGAACACTGAAGCTTTCTTT. Protein product: CASSTEALLNTEAFF.

This clone appeared a single time. This chain connects TRBV3-1 (or the pseudogene TRBV3-2) to TRBJ2-3; 8 nucleotides align to TRBD2. The ends lost 4 bases at V and 9 bases at J; junction bases unmatched: 9. Per germline, CDR1 LGHDT and CDR2 YNNKEL (reference sequence). There are 14 residues in the CDR3. Here the CDR3 reads CASSRGLATGTQYF. The CDR3 DNA is TGTGCCAGCAGCCGCGGACTAGCAACGGGAACGCAGTATTTT.

V gene TRBV9 combines with J gene TRBJ1-1, with 8 bases identical to TRBD1. This CDR3 contains 21 residues. CDR1 is SGDLS and CDR2 is YYNGEE in the germline V gene. Trimming at V came to 9 bases and at J to 1 base, leaving 29 bases not matched to a gene. CDR3 coding DNA: TGTGCCATCCCCCGGGGCCGAACAAGGACAGGGAATAACTCGCCGAACACTGAAGCTTTCTTT. Translated, it gives CAIPRGRTRTGNNSPNTEAFF.

The V and J genes are TRBV10-1 and TRBJ2-7; 10 bases agree with TRBD2. The CDR3 has 19 amino acids. The germline gives CDR1 WNHNN, CDR2 SYGVQD (reference sequence). V trimming: 0 bases; J trimming: 5 bases; junction bases outside the gene matches: 16. This chain's CDR3 is CASSESGGLAGDPRHEQYF. CDR3 sequence (DNA): TGCGCCAGCAGTGAGTCGGGTGGTCTAGCGGGGGACCCACGCCACGAGCAGTACTTC.

This chain joins TRBV11-3 and TRBJ2-7; a weak D match, TRBD2 (5 bases). Germline lookup yields CDR1 SGHNT and CDR2 YENEEA. Trimming pared 2 bases from V and 4 bases from J, leaving 9 bases between. The CDR3 runs 13 residues. CDR3: CASSLSPGYEQYF. CDR3 DNA: TGTGCCAGCAGCTTATCCCCGGGGTACGAGCAGTACTTC.

The chain has TRBV2 and TRBJ2-5; 8 bases align to TRBD2. The CDR3 contains 16 residues. Trimming at V came to 6 bases and at J to 4 bases, leaving 13 bases not matched to a gene. In germline, CDR1 is SNHLY, CDR2 FYNNEI. The CDR3 loop reads CASSPAGGHVGETQYF. The CDR3 DNA sequence: TGTGCCAGCAGCCCGGCGGGAGGACATGTGGGAGAGACCCAGTACTTC.

The chain combines TRBV6-4 with TRBJ1-1; D is ambiguous. CDR1 is MRHNA, CDR2 SNTAGT, per germline. This CDR3 is 13 amino acids long. V was trimmed by 2 bases and J by 0 bases, leaving 4 bases between them. The CDR3 bases are TGTGCCAGCAGTGACGAGGTGAACACTGAAGCTTTCTTT. It yields the protein CASSDEVNTEAFF.

This sequence joins TRBV6-5 and TRBJ1-6; 7 bases line up with TRBD1. Unmatched junction bases numbered 3, after V lost 7 bases and J lost 0 bases. Germline loops: CDR1 MNHEY, CDR2 SVGAGI. This CDR3 is 15 amino acids long. The CDR3 loop reads CASTDRVSYNSPLHF. CDR3 DNA sequence: TGTGCCAGCACCGACAGGGTCTCCTATAATTCACCCCTCCACTTT.

This clone has only one observation. The chain has TRBV14 and TRBJ2-3; 10 bases map to TRBD2. The CDR3 totals 16 residues. With 4 bases clipped from V and 5 bases from J, the junction kept 9 bases outside the gene matches. Germline V CDR1 and CDR2: SGHDN, FVKESK. The CDR3 DNA reads TGTGCCAGCAGCCCGAGGCTCGGACTAGCGGAAGATACGCAGTATTTT. Its translation: CASSPRLGLAEDTQYF. The whole variable domain, remainder taken from reference TRBV14 and TRBJ2-3, is EAGVTQFPSHSVIEKGQTVTLRCDPISGHDNLYWYRRVMGKEIKFLLHFVKESKQDESGMPNNRFLAERTGGTYSTLKVQPAELEDSGVYFCASSPRLGLAEDTQYFGPGTRLTVL.

The CDR3 sequence is CASSPRRVYGYTF. In DNA form, the CDR3 reads TGTGCCAGCAGCCCACGGCGGGTCTATGGCTACACCTTC. V gene TRBV7-2 combines with J gene TRBJ1-2; the D is unclear. The CDR3 sequence is 13 residues long. Germline CDR1 and CDR2: SGHTA and FQGNSA. The V and J ends lost 5 bases and 4 bases respectively, with 11 bases between them. Full variable domain (rest looked up from reference TRBV7-2 and TRBJ1-2): GAGVSQSPSNKVTEKGKDVELRCDPISGHTALYWYRQSLGQGLEFLIYFQGNSAPDKSGLPSDRFSAERTGGSVSTLTIQRTQQEDSAVYLCASSPRRVYGYTFGSGTRLTVV.

This clone was seen a single time. CDR3 DNA sequence: TGTGCCAGCAGCCCACCCCCGGGGACAGGGGTTCGCTTTGGGGCCAACGTCCTGACTTTC. Amino acid sequence: CASSPPPGTGVRFGANVLTF. The V call is TRBV9, the J call TRBJ2-6; 10 nucleotides agree with TRBD1. CDR1 and CDR2 from the germline V gene are SGDLS and YYNGEE. The CDR3 has 20 residues. V lost 4 bases and J lost 3; bases outside the gene matches: 16. Based on the CDR3 plus reference TRBV9 and TRBJ2-6, the full variable domain is DSGVTQTPKHLITATGQRVTLRCSPRSGDLSVYWYQQSLDQGLQFLIQYYNGEERAKGNILERFSAQQFPDLHSELNLSSLELGDSALYFCASSPPPGTGVRFGANVLTFGAGSRLTVL.

V gene TRBV5-1 combines with J gene TRBJ2-1; weak D call: TRBD2 (6 bases). Germline values: CDR1 SGHRS, CDR2 YFSETQ. The CDR3 is 13 residues long. V was pared by 4 bases and J by 7 bases, with 12 bases between. The CDR3 sequence is CASSQGLMNEQFF. The CDR3 nucleotides read TGCGCCAGCAGCCAGGGACTCATGAATGAGCAGTTCTTC.

This clone was found once. The chain carries TRBV2 and TRBJ1-1; D unclear. The CDR3 has 11 residues. Germline CDR1 SNHLY, CDR2 FYNNEI. V was cut by 2 bases and J by 10 bases, with 8 bases left in between. This CDR3 reads CASSEISGAFF. CDR3 in DNA: TGTGCCAGCAGTGAAATAAGCGGAGCTTTCTTT.

V gene TRBV29-1 combines with J gene TRBJ1-2; 9 bases fit TRBD1. CDR1 is SQVTM and CDR2 is ANQGSEA in the germline V gene. Unmatched junction bases numbered 13, after V lost 6 bases and J lost 8 bases. The CDR3 spans 14 residues. The CDR3 loop reads CSVLLSGQGLGYTF. CDR3 bases: TGCAGCGTCCTCCTGTCGGGACAGGGTTTGGGCTACACCTTC.

This clone has a single count. The chain joins TRBV6-5 to TRBJ2-2, with D maybe TRBD1 (6 bases). Germline CDR1 and CDR2: MNHEY and SVGAGI. The CDR3 runs 14 residues. Trimming pared 5 bases from V and 3 bases from J, leaving 10 bases between. The CDR3 here is CASSPEGDTGELFF. The CDR3 bases are TGTGCCAGCAGTCCCGAGGGGGACACCGGGGAGCTGTTTTTT.

The chain uses TRBV6-6 and TRBJ1-2; D uncertain. Between the trimmed V and J ends, which lost 0 bases and 4 bases, there was a span of 15 bases. CDR3 length: 16 amino acids. Germline V gene sequence: CDR1 MNHNY, CDR2 SVGAGI (reference sequence). CDR3 residues: CASSYSSIRPLYGYTF. The CDR3 nucleotides read TGTGCCAGCAGTTACTCTAGCATTAGGCCCCTCTATGGCTACACCTTC.

This clone was seen more than once but under ten times. CDR3 loop: CASSRENQPQHF. For the CDR3, the DNA is TGTGCCAGCAGCCGGGAAAATCAGCCCCAGCATTTT. The genes are TRBV7-9 and TRBJ1-5; D gene unclear. Germline V gene data show CDR1 as SEHNR and CDR2 as FQNEAQ (reference sequence). The CDR3 has 12 residues. Trimming stripped 5 bases from V and 4 bases from J, with 6 bases between. Based on the CDR3 plus reference TRBV7-9 and TRBJ1-5, the full variable domain is DTGVSQNPRHKITKRGQNVTFRCDPISEHNRLYWYRQTLGQGPEFLTYFQNEAQLEKSRLLSDRFSAERPKGSFSTLEIQRTEQGDSAMYLCASSRENQPQHFGDGTRLSIL.

V usage is TRBV12-2 and J usage is TRBJ1-5; TRBD1 was called by the table and not checked on the DNA. TRBV12-2 is annotated as a pseudogene. The CDR3 has 16 amino acids. The CDR3: CASRLVGTQGNQPQHF. DNA of the CDR3: TGTGCAAGTCGCTTAGTCGGGACACAAGGCAATCAGCCCCAGCATTTT.